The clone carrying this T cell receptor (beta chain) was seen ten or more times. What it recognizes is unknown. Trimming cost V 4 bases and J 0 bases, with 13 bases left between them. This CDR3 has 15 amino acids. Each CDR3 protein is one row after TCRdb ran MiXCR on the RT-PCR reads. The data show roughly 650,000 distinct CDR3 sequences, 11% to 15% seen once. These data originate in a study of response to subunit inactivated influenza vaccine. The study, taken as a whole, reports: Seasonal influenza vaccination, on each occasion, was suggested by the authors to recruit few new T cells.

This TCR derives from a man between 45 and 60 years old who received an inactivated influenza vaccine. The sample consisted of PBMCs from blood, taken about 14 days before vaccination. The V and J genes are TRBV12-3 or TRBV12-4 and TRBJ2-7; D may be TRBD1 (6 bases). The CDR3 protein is CASSSSRQASYEQYF. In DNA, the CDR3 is TGTGCCAGCAGTTCCTCCCGACAGGCCTCCTACGAGCAGTACTTC.